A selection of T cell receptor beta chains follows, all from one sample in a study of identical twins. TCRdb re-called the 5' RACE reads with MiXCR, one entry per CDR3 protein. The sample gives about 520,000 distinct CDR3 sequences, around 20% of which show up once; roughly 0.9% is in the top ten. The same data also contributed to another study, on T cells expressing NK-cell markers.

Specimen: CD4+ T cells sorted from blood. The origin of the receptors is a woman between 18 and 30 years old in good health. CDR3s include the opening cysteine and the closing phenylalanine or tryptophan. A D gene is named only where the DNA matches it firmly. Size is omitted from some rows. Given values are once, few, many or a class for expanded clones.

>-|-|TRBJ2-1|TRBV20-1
TGCAGTCCATACACCGCGGGGTATGAGCAGTTCTTC
CSPYTAGYEQFF
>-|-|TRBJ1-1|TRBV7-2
TGTGCCAGCAGCTTAGTTAAGGGTCCTGAAGCTTTCTTT
CASSLVKGPEAFF
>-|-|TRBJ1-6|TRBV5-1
TGCGCCAGCAGCTTGGATTCAGGGGTGGGTTCACCCCTCCACTTT
CASSLDSGVGSPLHF
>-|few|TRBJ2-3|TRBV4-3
TGCGCCAGCAGCCAAGAAGGAATGGGCACAGATACGCAGTATTTT
CASSQEGMGTDTQYF
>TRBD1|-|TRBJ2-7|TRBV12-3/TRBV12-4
TGTGCCAGCGAAAACTTCCCCGGGACAGGGATGAACGAGCAGTACTTC
CASENFPGTGMNEQYF
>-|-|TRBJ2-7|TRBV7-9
TGTGCCAGCAGCTTAGATGGGGGGCAGTACTTC
CASSLDGGQYF
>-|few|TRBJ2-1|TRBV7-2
TGTGCCAGCAGGAGGGACCTTGGCTCCTACAATGAGCAGTTCTTC
CASRRDLGSYNEQFF
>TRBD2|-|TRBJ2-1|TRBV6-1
TGTGCCAGCTGGAGGACTAGCGGGAGTGGTGAGCAGTTCTTC
CASWRTSGSGEQFF
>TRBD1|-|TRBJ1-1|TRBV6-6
TGTGCCAGCATCCCGACAGGGTTCACTGAAGCTTTCTTT
CASIPTGFTEAFF
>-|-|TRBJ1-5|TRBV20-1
TGCAGTGCTAGGGGGGGGTTACAGCCCCAGCATTTT
CSARGGLQPQHF